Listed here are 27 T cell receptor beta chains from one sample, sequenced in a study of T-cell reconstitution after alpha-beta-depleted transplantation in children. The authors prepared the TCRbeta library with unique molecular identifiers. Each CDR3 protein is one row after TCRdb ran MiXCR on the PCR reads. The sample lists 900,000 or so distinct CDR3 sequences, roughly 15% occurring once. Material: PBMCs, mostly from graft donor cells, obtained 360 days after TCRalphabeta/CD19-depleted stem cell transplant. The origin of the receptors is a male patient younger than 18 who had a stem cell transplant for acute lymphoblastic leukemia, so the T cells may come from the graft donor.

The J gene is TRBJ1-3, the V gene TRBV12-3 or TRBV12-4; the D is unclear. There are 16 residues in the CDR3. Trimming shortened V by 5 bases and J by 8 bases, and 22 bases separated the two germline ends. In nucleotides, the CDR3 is TGTGCCAGCAGTCGCGGTTGGGGAAGAGGCCTAGACACCATATATTTT. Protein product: CASSRGWGRGLDTIYF.

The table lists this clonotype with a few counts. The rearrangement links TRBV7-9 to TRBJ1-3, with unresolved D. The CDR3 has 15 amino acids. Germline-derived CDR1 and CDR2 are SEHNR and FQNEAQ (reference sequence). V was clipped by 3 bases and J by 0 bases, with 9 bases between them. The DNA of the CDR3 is TGTGCCAGCAGCTTTCTGAAGAACTCTGGAAACACCATATATTTT. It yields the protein CASSFLKNSGNTIYF. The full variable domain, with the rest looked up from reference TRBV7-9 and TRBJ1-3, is DTGVSQNPRHKITKRGQNVTFRCDPISEHNRLYWYRQTLGQGPEFLTYFQNEAQLEKSRLLSDRFSAERPKGSFSTLEIQRTEQGDSAMYLCASSFLKNSGNTIYFGEGSWLTVV.

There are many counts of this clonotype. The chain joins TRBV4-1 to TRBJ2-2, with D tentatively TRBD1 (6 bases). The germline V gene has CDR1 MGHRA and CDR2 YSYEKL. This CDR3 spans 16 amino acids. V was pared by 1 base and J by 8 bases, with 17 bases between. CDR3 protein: CASSQVGPLQGGELFF. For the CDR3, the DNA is TGCGCCAGCAGCCAAGTGGGGCCTCTACAGGGAGGGGAGCTGTTTTTT.

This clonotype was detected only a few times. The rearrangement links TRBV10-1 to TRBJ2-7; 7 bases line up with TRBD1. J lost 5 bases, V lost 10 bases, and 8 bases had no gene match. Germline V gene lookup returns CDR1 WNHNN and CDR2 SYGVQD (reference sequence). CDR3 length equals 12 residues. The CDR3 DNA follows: TGCGCCAACCCAACAGGGGCGGACGAGCAGTACTTC. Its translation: CANPTGADEQYF.

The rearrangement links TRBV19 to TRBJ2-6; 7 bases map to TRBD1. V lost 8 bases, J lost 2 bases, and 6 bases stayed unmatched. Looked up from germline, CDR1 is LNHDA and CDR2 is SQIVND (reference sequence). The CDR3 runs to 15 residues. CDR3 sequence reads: CASVLTGAGANVLTF. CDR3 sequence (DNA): TGTGCCAGTGTCCTCACAGGGGCTGGGGCCAACGTCCTGACTTTC.

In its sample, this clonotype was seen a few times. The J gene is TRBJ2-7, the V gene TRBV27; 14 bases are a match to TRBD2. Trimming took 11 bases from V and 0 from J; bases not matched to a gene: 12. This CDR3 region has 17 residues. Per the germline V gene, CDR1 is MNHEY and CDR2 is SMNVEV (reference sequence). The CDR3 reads CAGFGLAGGSNSYEQYF. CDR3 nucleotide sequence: TGTGCCGGATTCGGACTAGCGGGAGGCTCGAACTCCTACGAGCAGTACTTC.

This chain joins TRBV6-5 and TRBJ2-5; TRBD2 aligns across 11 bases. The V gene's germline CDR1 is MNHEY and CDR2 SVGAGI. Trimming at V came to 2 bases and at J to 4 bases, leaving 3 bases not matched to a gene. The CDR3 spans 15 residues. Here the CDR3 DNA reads TGTGCCAGCAGTTACGCGGGACTAGCGGTAGAGACCCAGTACTTC. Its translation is CASSYAGLAVETQYF.

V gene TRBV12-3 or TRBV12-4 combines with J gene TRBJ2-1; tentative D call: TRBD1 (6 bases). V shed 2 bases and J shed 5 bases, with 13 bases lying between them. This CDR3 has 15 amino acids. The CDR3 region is CASSLFGTLHNEQFF. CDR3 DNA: TGTGCCAGCAGTTTATTCGGGACACTTCACAATGAGCAGTTCTTC.

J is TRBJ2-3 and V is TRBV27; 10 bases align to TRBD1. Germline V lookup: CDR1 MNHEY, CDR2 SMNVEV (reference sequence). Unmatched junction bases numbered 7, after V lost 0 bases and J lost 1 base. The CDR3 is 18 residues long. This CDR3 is CASSLSPGTGARTDTQYF. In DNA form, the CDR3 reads TGTGCCAGCAGTTTATCCCCCGGGACAGGGGCACGCACAGATACGCAGTATTTT.

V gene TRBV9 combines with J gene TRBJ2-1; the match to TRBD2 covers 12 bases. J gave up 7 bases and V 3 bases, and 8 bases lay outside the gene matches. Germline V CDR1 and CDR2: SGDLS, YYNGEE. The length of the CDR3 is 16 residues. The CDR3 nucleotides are TGTGCCAGCAGCGAACTAGCGGGAGGAGGCTGGAATGAGCAGTTCTTC. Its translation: CASSELAGGGWNEQFF.

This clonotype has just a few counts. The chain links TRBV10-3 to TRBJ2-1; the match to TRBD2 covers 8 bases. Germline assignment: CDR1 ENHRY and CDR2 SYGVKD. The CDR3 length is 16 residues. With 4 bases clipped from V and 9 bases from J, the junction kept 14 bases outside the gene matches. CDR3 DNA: TGTGCCATCAGTGGCCCTCCGAGCGGGAGTTTAGGTGAGCAGTTCTTC. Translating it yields CAISGPPSGSLGEQFF.

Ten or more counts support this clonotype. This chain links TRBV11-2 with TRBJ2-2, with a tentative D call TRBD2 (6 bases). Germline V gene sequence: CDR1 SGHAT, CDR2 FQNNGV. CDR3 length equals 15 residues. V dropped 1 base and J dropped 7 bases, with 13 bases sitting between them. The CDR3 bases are TGTGCCAGCAGCTTAGGACACGGGAGAGACGGGGAGCTGTTTTTT. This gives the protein CASSLGHGRDGELFF. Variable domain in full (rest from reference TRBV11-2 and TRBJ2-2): EAGVAQSPRYKIIEKRQSVAFWCNPISGHATLYWYQQILGQGPKLLIQFQNNGVVDDSQLPKDRFSAERLKGVDSTLKIQPAKLEDSAVYLCASSLGHGRDGELFFGEGSRLTVL.

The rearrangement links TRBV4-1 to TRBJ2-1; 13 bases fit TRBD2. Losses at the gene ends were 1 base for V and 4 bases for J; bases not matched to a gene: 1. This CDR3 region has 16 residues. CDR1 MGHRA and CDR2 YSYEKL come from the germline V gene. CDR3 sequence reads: CASSQGGLAGYNEQFF. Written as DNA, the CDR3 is TGCGCCAGCAGCCAAGGGGGACTAGCGGGGTACAATGAGCAGTTCTTC.

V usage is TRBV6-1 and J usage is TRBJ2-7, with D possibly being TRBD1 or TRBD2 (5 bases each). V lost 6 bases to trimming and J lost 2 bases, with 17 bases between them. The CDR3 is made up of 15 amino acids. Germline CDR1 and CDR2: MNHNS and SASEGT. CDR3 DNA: TGTGCCAGCAGCCTCCCGGGACCGGGTCCCTACGAGCAGTACTTC. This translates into CASSLPGPGPYEQYF.

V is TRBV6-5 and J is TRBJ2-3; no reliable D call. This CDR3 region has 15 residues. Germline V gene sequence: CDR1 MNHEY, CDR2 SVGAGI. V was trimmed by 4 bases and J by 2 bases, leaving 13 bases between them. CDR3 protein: CASSSETPHTDTQYF. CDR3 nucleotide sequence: TGTGCCAGCAGTTCCGAGACCCCCCACACAGATACGCAGTATTTT.

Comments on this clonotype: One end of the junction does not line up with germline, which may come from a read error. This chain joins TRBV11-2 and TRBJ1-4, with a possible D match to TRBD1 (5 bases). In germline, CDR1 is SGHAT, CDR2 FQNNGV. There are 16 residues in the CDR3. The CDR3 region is CASSLGSAGTKEKLFF. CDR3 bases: TGTGCCAGCAGCTTAGGCTCGGCAGGGACTAAGGAAAAACTGTTTTTT.

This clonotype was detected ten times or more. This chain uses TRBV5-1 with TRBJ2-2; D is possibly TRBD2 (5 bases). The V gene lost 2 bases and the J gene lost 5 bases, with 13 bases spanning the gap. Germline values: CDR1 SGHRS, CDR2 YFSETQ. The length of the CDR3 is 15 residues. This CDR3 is CASSFRTGITGELFF. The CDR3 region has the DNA TGCGCCAGCAGCTTTAGGACTGGTATTACCGGGGAGCTGTTTTTT.

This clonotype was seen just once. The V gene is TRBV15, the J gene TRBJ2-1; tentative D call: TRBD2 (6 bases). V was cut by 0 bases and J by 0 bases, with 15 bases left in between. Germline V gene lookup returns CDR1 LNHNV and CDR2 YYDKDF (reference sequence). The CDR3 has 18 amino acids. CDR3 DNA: TGTGCCACCAGCAGAGATCCGGCGGGACCTAGCTCCTACAATGAGCAGTTCTTC. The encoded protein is CATSRDPAGPSSYNEQFF.

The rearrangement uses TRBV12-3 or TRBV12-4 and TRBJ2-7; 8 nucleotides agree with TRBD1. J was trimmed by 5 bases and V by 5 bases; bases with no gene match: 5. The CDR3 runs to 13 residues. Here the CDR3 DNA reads TGTGCCAGCAGTGAGTCAGGGGGCCACGAGCAGTACTTC. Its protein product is CASSESGGHEQYF.

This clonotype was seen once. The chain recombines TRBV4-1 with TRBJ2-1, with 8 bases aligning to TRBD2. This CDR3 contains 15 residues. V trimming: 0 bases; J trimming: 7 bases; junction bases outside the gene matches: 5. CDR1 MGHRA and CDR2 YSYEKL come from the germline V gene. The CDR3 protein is CASSQDPGGGNEQFF. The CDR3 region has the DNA TGCGCCAGCAGCCAAGATCCGGGAGGGGGGAATGAGCAGTTCTTC.

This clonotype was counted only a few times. CDR3 region: CSARYSGSSETQYF. The CDR3 DNA is TGCAGTGCTAGATATAGCGGGAGCTCTGAGACCCAGTACTTC. The chain is built from TRBV20-1 and TRBJ2-5, with TRBD2 identical over 9 bases. The CDR3 extends over 14 amino acids. In germline, CDR1 is DFQATT, CDR2 SNEGSKA (reference sequence). Trimming at V came to 2 bases and at J to 5 bases, leaving 6 bases not matched to a gene.

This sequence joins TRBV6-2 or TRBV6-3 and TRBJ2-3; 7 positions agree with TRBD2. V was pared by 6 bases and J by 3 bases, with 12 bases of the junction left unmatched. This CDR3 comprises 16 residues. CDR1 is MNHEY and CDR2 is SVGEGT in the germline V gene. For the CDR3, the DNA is TGTGCCAGCAGCTTCCTCGGACTAGTTCGAACAGATACGCAGTATTTT. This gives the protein CASSFLGLVRTDTQYF.

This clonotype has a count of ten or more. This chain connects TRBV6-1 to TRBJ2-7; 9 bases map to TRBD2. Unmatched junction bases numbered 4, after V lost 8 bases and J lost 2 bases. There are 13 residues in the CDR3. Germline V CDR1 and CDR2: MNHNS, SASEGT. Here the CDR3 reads CASGAGGPYEQYF. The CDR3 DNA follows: TGTGCCAGCGGGGCGGGAGGGCCCTACGAGCAGTACTTC.

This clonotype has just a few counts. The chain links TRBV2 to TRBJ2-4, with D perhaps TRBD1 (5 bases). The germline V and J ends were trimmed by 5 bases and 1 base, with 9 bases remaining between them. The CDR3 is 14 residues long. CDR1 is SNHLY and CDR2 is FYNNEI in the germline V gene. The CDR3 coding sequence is TGTGCCAGCAGTCAGGACAAGGCCAAAAACATTCAGTACTTC. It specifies CASSQDKAKNIQYF.

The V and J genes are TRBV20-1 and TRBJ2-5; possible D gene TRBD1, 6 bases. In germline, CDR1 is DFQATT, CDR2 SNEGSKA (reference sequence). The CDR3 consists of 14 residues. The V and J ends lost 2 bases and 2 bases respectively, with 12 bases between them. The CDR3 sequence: CSARTGKGQETQYF. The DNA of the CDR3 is TGCAGTGCTAGAACAGGGAAGGGACAAGAGACCCAGTACTTC.

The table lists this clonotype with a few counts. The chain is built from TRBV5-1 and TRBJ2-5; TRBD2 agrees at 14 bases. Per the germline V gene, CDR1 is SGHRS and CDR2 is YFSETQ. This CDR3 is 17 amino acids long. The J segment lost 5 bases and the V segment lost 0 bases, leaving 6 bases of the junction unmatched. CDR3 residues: CASSLEGTSGRGETQYF. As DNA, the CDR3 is TGCGCCAGCAGCTTGGAAGGGACTAGCGGGAGAGGTGAGACCCAGTACTTC.

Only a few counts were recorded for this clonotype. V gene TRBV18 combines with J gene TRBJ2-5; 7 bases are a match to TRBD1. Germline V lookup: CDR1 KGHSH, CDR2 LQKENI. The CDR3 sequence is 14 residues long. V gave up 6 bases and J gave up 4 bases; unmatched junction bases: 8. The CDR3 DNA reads TGTGCCAGCTCGCACAGGGGTAGTGGAGAGACCCAGTACTTC. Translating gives CASSHRGSGETQYF.